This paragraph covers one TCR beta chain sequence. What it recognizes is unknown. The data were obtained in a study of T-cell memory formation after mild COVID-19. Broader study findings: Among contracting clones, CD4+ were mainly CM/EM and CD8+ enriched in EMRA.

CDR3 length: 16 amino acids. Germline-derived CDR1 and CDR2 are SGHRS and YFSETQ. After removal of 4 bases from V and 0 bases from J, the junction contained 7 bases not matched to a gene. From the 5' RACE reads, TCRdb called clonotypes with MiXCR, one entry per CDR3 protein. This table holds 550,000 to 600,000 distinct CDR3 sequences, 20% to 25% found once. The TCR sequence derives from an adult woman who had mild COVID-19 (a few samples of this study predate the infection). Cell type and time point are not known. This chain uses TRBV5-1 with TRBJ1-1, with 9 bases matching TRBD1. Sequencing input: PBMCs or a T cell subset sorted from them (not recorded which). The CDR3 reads CASSLGTGSMNTEAFF. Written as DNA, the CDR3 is TGCGCCAGCAGCCTAGGGACAGGGAGTATGAACACTGAAGCTTTCTTT.